This T cell receptor beta chain was obtained from a study of graft-versus-host responses after intestinal transplantation (dated by TCRdb to the early 2020s). Concerning the study at large: Multivisceral, liver-intestinal, or isolated intestinal transplants were received by the recipients. Rather than going through the commercial service, samples from three later patients were sequenced in-house on an Illumina MiSeq and processed with MiXCR. Of the roughly 24 intestinal transplant recipients enrolled in the cohort, one of whom was a retransplant, a few patients without pretransplant specimens were excluded. Bulk TCR-beta CDR3 sequencing was used to track graft-versus-host and host-versus-graft alloreactive T cell clones in the graft, circulation and bone marrow after intestinal transplantation. Donor T cell macrochimerism was defined as a peak of at least 4% donor T cells among recipient peripheral blood mononuclear cells. Alloreactive clones were identified by sequencing pre-transplant mixed lymphocyte reaction products and comparing them with unstimulated pre-transplant donor and recipient T cells. Every recipient was given anti-thymocyte globulin induction, then maintenance tacrolimus and steroids for roughly 3 years. Points the paper makes about the study in general: The conclusions were limited by the relatively low number and heterogeneity of the intestinal transplant patients. GvH clones were detected in recipient bone marrow, and some of these GvH clones were observed earlier in ileal mucosa or blood, consistent with an intestinal mucosal origin. In the allografts of patients with donor T cell macrochimerism, GvH to HvG T cell clonal ratios were high. Peak levels of circulating GvH clones were associated with declines in HvG clones early after transplant.

Library preparation used the immunoSEQ multiplex PCR assay. For most patients, genomic DNA was isolated with the Qiagen DNeasy Blood and Tissue Kit and shipped frozen to Adaptive Biotechnologies for TCR sequencing. For most patients, high-throughput TCR-beta CDR3 sequencing of genomic DNA was performed by Adaptive Biotechnologies. In the paper's pipeline: TCR sequencing data were retrieved from Adaptive's ImmunoSEQ software for some 17 patients, whereas a few other patients were processed with MiXCR and VDJtools. CD4 versus CD8 sorting errors were corrected by removing sequences found in both subsets at a frequency ratio below 5:1. Because the origin of CDR3 nucleotide sequences shared between donor and recipient could not be assigned, those sequences were removed. Alloreactive clones required at least 2-fold expansion over unstimulated cells and minimum CFSE-low frequency of 0.002% (template counts) or 0.001% (read counts). Clones were considered mappable if detected in sequenced pre-transplant spleen, lymph node, or MLR CFSE-low populations of the donor or recipient. Cumulative frequency of alloreactive clones was calculated as a percentage of all sequences weighted by copy number. The source is immuneACCESS, and TCRdb retained only in-frame sequences with V and J called. Part of the clones is not carried over; for the studies checked, unresolved V genes explain less than half of this, and the remainder is unexplained. V and J calls and clone size are given by that table; D and trimming were obtained from the DNA. This sample holds roughly 99,000 clones; around 90% were observed only once. The leading ten clones occupy around 0.07% of the sample.

The junction carries 11 bases between V and J, which are trimmed by 4 bases and 4 bases respectively. Measured from the cysteine to the phenylalanine, the CDR3 is 14 residues long. The only DNA kept is the CDR3, 42 bases in frame from the first base. Looking up the germline V gene yields CDR1 ENHRY and CDR2 SYGVKD. In the case of this clone: What this receptor recognizes is not known. Within one base of it there is no much larger clone, and no base qualities were kept.

The sample's time point label, decoded: cells obtained before transplantation from donor or recipient. CD3+CD4+ and CD3+CD8+ populations were FACS-sorted from unstimulated pre-transplant donor and recipient cells taken from spleen or lymph nodes. This receptor was obtained from a human donor who was the organ donor for an intestinal transplant. The sequence joins TRBV10-3 to TRBJ2-1; 5 matching bases give a weak D call of TRBD2. The sample consisted of unstimulated CD8+ T cells sorted from spleen or lymph node cells, taken before transplant. CDR3 protein: CAISVGLEYNEQFF. The DNA sequence is TGTGCCATCAGTGTAGGACTGGAATACAATGAGCAGTTCTTC.